This T cell receptor beta chain derives from a study of T-cell memory formation after mild COVID-19. Using its own MiXCR run on the 5' RACE reads, TCRdb lists one record per CDR3 protein. This table has roughly 320,000 distinct CDR3 sequences, under 30% appearing once. Germline V gene sequence: CDR1 MNHEY, CDR2 SVGAGI. Between the trimmed V and J ends, which lost 7 bases and 5 bases, there was a span of 23 bases. The CDR3 has 16 amino acids. This TCR came from an adult woman who had mild COVID-19 (a few samples of this study predate the infection). Cell type and time point are not known. This sequence joins TRBV6-5 and TRBJ2-5, with a possible D match to TRBD2 (5 bases). The sample taken for sequencing was PBMCs or a T cell subset sorted from them (not recorded which). The CDR3 loop is CASNSRSSPSGETQYF. The CDR3 coding sequence is TGTGCCAGCAACTCACGATCCAGTCCCTCGGGGGAGACCCAGTACTTC.